This entry describes one TCR beta chain. The source of the sample is a study of beta chain features in type 1 diabetes. Whole-study context: Examined across all samples were almost 110 million sorted cells.

Expressed TCRB transcripts were sequenced after all isolated RNA was converted to cDNA. The repertoire was sequenced with immunoSEQ multiplex PCR; TCRdb's copy has only in-frame clones and lacks some. Among 400,000 to 550,000 clones listed, over 9.5% were seen once. The sequencing input was naive CD4+ T cells from blood. The origin of this receptor is a woman aged 18-29 years in good health.

The CDR3 region is CASSVAFQGDTQYF. The CDR3 bases are TGTGCCAGCAGCGTAGCATTTCAAGGAGATACGCAGTATTTT. This chain connects TRBV9 to TRBJ2-3, with no clear D. V lost 0 bases, J lost 5 bases, and 10 bases lay in between. Germline CDR1 and CDR2: SGDLS and YYNGEE. The CDR3 totals 14 residues.